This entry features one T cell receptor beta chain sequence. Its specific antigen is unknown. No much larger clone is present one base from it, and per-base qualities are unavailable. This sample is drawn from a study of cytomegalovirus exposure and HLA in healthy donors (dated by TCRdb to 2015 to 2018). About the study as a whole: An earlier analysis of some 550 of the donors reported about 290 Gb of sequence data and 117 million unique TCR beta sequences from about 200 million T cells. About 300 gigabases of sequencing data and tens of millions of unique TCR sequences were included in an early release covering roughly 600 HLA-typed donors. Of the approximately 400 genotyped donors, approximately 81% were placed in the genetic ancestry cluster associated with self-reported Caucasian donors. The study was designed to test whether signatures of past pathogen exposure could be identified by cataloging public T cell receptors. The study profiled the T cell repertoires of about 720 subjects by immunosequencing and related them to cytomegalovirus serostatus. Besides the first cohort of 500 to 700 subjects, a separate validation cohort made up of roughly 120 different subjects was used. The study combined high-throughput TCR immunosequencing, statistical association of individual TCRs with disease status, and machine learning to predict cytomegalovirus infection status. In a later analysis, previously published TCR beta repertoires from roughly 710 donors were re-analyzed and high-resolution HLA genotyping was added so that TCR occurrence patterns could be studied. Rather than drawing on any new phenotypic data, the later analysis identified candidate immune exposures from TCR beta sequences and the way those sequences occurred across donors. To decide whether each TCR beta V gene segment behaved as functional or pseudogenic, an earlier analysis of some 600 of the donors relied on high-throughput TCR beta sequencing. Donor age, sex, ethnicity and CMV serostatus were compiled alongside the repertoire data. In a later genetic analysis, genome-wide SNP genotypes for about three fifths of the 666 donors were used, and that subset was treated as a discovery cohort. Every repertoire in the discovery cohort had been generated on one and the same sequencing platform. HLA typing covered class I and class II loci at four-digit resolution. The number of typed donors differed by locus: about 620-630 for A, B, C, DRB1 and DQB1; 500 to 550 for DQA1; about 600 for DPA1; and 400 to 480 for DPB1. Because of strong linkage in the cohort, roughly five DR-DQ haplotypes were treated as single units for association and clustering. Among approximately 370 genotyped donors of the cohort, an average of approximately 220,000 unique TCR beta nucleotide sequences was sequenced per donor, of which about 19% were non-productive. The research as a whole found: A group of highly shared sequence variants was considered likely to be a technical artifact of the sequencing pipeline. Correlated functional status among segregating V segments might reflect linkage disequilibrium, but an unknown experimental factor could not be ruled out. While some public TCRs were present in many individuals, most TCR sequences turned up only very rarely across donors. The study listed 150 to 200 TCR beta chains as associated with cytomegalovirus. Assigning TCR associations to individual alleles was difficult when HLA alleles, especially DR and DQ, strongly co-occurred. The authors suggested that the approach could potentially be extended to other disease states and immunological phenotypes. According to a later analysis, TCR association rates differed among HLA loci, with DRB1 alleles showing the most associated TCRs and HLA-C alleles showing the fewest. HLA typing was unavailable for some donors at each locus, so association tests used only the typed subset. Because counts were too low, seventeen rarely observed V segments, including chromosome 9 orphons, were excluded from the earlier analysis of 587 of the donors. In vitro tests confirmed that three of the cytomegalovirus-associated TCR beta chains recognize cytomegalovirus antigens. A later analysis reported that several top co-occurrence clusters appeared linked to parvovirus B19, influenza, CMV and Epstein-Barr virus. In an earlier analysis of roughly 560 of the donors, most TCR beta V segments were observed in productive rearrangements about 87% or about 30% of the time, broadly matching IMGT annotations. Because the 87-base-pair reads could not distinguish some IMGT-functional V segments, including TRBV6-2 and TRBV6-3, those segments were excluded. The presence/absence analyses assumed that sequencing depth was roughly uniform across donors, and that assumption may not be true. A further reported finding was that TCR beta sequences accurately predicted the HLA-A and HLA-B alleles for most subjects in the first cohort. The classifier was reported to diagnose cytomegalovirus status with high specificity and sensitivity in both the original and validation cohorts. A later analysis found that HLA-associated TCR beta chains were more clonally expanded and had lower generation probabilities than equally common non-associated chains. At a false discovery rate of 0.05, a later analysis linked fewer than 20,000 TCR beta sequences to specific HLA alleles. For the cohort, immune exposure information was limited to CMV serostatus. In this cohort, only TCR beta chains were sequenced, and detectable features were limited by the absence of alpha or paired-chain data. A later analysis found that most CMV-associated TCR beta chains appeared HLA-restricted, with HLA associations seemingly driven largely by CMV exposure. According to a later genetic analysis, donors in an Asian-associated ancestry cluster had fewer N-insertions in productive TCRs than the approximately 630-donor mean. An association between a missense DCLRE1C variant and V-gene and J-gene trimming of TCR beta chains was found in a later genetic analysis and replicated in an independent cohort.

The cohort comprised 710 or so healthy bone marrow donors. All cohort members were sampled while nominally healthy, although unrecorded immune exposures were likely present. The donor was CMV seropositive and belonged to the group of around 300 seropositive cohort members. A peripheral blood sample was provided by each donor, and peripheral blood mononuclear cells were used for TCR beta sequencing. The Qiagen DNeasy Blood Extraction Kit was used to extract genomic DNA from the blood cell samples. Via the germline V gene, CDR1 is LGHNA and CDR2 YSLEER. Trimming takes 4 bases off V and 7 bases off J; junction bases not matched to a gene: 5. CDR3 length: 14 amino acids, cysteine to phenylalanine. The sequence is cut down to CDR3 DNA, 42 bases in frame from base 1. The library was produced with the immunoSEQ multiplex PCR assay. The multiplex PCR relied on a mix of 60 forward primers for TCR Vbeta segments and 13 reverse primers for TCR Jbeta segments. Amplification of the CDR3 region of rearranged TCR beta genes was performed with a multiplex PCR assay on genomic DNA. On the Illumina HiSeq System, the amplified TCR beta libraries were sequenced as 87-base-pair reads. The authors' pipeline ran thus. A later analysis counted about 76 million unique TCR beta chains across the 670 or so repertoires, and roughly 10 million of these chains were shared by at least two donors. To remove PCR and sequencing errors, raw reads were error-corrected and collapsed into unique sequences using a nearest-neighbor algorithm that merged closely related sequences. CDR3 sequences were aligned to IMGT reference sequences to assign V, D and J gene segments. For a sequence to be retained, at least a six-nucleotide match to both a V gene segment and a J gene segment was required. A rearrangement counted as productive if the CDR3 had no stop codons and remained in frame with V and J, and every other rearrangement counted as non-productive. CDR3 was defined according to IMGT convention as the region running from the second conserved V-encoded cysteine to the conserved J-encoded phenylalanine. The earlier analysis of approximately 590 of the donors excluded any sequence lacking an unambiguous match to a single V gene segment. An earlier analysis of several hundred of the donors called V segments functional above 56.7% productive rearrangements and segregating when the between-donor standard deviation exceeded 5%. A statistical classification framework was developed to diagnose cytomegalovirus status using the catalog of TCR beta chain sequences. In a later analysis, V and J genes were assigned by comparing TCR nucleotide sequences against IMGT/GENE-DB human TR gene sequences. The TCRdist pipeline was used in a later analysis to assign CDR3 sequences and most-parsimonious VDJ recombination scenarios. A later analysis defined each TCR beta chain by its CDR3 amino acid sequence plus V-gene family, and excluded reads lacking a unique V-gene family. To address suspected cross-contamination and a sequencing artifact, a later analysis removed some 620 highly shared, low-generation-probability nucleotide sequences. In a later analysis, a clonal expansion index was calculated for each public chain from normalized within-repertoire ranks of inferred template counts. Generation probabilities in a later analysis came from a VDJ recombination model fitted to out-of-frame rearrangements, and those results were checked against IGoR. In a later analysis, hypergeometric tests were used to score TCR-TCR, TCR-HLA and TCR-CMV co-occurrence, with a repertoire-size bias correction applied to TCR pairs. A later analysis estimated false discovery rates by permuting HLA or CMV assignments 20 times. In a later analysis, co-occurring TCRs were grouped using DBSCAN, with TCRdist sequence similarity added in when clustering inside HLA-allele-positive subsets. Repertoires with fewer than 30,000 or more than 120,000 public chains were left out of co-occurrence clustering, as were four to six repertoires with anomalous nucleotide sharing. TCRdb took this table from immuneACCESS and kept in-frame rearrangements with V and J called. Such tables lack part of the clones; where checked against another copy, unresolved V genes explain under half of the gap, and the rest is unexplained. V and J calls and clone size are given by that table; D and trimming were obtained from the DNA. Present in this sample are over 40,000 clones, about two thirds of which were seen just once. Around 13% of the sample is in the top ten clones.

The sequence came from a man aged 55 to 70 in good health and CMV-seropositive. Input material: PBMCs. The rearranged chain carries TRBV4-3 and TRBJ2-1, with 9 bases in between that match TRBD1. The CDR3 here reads CASSRPGQGNEQFF. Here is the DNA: TGCGCCAGCAGCCGTCCGGGACAGGGTAATGAGCAGTTCTTC.